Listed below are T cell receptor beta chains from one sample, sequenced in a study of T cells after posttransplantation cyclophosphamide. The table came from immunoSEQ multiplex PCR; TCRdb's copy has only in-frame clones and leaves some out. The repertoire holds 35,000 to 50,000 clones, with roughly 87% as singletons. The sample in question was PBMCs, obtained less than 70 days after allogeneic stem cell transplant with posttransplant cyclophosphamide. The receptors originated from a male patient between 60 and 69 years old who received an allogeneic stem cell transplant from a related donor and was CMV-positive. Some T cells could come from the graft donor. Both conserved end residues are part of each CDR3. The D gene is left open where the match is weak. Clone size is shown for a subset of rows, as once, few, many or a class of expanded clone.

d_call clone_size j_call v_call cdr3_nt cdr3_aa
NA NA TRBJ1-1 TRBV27 TGTGCCAGCAGTGCAACAGGCAACACTGAAGCTTTCTTT CASSATGNTEAFF
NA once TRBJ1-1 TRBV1 TGCACCAGCAGCCATTATGGAGGGGCCACCGGGAACACTGAAGCTTTCTTT CTSSHYGGATGNTEAFF
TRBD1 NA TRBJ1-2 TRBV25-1 TGTGCCAGCGGTACCAACCAGGCACAGGGGGCTATCGGCTACACCTTC CASGTNQAQGAIGYTF
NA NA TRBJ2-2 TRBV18 TGTGCCAGCTCAACTCTACAGGGACGGGGCACCGGGGAGCTGTTTTTT CASSTLQGRGTGELFF
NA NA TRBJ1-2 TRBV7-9 TGTGCCAGCAGCTTAGTTGGCAGAGGGAACTATGGCTACACCTTC CASSLVGRGNYGYTF
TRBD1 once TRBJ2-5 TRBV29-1 TGCAGCGTTGAAGACCAGGGGGCGCGACAAGAGACCCAGTACTTC CSVEDQGARQETQYF
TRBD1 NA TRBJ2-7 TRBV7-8 TGTGCCAGCAGCTTATACGGACAGGATATGTGGGAGTACTTC CASSLYGQDMWEYF
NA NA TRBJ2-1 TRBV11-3 TGTGCCAGCAGCCGAACCCCGGGGGAATACGCCAATGAGCAGTTCTTC CASSRTPGEYANEQFF
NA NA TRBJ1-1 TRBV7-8 TGTGCCAGCAGCTTAGGACAAATGAACACTGAAGCTTTCTTT CASSLGQMNTEAFF
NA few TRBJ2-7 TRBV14 TGTGCCAGCAGCCAAGACTACAGTACCTACGAGCAGTACTTC CASSQDYSTYEQYF
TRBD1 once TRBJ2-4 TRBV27 TGTGCCAGCAGTTTGACAGGGTCTGAAAACATTCAGTACTTC CASSLTGSENIQYF
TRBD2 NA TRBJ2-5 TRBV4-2 TGTGCCAGCAGCCAAGCCGGGACTAGCGGGGGGGGTTTGGAGACCCAGTACTTC CASSQAGTSGGGLETQYF
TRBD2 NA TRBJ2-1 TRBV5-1 TGCGCCAGCAGCTTGGAGGCTAGCGGGCCCTCCTACAATGAGCAGTTCTTC CASSLEASGPSYNEQFF
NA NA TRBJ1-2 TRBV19 TGTGCCAGTCATACGATTTTTATGGGGCCGTTCTATGGCTACACCTTC CASHTIFMGPFYGYTF
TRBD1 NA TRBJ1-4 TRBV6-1 TGTGCCAGCAGTGGACAGGGGACACTTAATGAAAAACTGTTTTTT CASSGQGTLNEKLFF
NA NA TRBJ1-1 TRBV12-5 TGTGCTAGTGGTTTGTCCACACAGGGAACTGAAGCTTTCTTT CASGLSTQGTEAFF
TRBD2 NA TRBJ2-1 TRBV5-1 TGCGCCAGCAGCTTGGGTGACGGGGGGACCTACAATGAGCAGTTCTTC CASSLGDGGTYNEQFF
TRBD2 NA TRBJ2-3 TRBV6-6 TGTGCCAGCAGTCGAGGACTAGCGGGGGGGGAAGATACGCAGTATTTT CASSRGLAGGEDTQYF
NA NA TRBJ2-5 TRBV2 TGTGCCAGTAGACAAGAGACCCAGTACTTC CASRQETQYF
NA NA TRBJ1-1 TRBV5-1 TGCGCCAGCAGCTTGGTAGGAACGGGCACTGAAGCTTTCTTT CASSLVGTGTEAFF
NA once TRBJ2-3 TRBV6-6 TGTGCCAGCAACCAGGATAGCACAGATACGCAGTATTTT CASNQDSTDTQYF
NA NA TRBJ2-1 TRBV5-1 TGCGCCAGCAGCTTGGCCTTCGGACAGCTTACTCAAAATGAGCAGTTCTTC CASSLAFGQLTQNEQFF
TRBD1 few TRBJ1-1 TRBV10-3 TGTGCCATCACCCCCGAAACAGGGGCCGGTGAAGCTTTCTTT CAITPETGAGEAFF